Included here is one T cell receptor beta chain sequence, with context. V gave up 6 bases and J gave up 7 bases, with 19 bases separating them. Germline V gene lookup returns CDR1 KGHSH and CDR2 LQKENI. This CDR3 has 16 residues. Profiled with immunoSEQ multiplex PCR; TCRdb holds only in-frame clones, not every one. Seen here are roughly 160,000 clones, about 85% observed once, and the top ten hold roughly 5.7%. These data are taken from a study of blood T cell repertoires in COVID-19. Across the study: Samples taken during acute and convalescent COVID-19 were collected in the United States, Italy and Spain.

The chain uses TRBV18 and TRBJ1-6; no definite D call. The receptor was derived from a woman aged 40 to 50 with acute COVID-19. Sequences were obtained from PBMCs or T cells enriched from blood (not recorded which). CDR3 loop: CASSPRIVRSNSPLHF. DNA for the CDR3: TGTGCCAGCTCTCCCCGTATCGTGAGAAGCAATTCACCCCTCCACTTT.